The text below deals with one TCR beta chain. Its antigen is not identified. These data originate in a study of OX40 agonist ivuxolimab in advanced cancers. Study background: Therapy given before enrollment (anti-PD-1, anti-PD-L1 or anti-CTLA-4) was allowed, and 35% to 45% had some. Overall study findings and caveats: Certain nonresponders likewise exhibited a low normalized T-cell clonal expansion.

Blood was sampled at baseline, cycle 4 day 1, and cycle 7 day 1. The table came from immunoSEQ multiplex PCR; TCRdb's copy has only in-frame clones and leaves some out. The data show roughly 100,000 clones, around nine tenths seen once. Per germline, CDR1 LNHDA and CDR2 SQIVND (reference sequence). This CDR3 comprises 14 residues. V lost 4 bases and J lost 6; bases outside the gene matches: 4. Sequenced here: CD4+ or CD8+ T cells sorted from blood, sampled in a trial of the OX40 agonist ivuxolimab. The source of this sequence is an adult with an advanced solid tumor such as melanoma, head and neck, liver or kidney cancer. This chain connects TRBV19 to TRBJ1-5, with 9 bases aligning to TRBD1. The CDR3 loop is CASSTQGAGQPQHF. The CDR3 DNA is TGTGCCAGTAGTACACAGGGGGCAGGTCAGCCCCAGCATTTT.